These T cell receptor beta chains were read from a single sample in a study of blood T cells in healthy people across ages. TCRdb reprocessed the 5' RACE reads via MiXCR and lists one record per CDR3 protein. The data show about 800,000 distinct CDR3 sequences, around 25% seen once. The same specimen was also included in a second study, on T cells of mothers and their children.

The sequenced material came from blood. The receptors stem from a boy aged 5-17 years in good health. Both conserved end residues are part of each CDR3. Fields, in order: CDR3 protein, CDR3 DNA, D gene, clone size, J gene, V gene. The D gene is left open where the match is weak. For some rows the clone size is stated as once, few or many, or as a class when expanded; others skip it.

CDR3: CSVGQLDTGELFF
DNA: TGCAGCGTTGGACAGCTAGACACCGGGGAGCTGTTTTTT
D: .
size: .
J: TRBJ2-2
V: TRBV29-1

CDR3: CASSEEGSGIHF
DNA: TGTGCCAGCAGTGAGGAGGGCAGTGGGATCCACTTT
D: .
size: few
J: TRBJ1-6
V: TRBV6-4

CDR3: CASSQESGVNQPQHF
DNA: TGTGCCAGCAGCCAAGAATCAGGAGTCAATCAGCCCCAGCATTTT
D: .
size: few
J: TRBJ1-5
V: TRBV4-2

CDR3: CASRKRTENTEAFF
DNA: TGTGCCAGCAGAAAACGGACTGAGAACACTGAAGCTTTCTTT
D: .
size: few
J: TRBJ1-1
V: TRBV2

CDR3: CASSRAAGRVIGDTQYF
DNA: TGTGCCAGCAGCCGAGCGGCGGGCAGGGTTATTGGAGATACGCAGTATTTT
D: .
size: .
J: TRBJ2-3
V: TRBV7-2

CDR3: CSARGHSQETQYF
DNA: TGCAGTGCTAGAGGGCATAGCCAAGAGACCCAGTACTTC
D: .
size: few
J: TRBJ2-5
V: TRBV20-1

CDR3: CAWRSPLGTEAFF
DNA: TGTGCCTGGCGATCCCCCCTGGGGACTGAAGCTTTCTTT
D: .
size: .
J: TRBJ1-1
V: TRBV30

CDR3: CASSLDGSDRFLGEAFF
DNA: TGTGCCAGCAGCTTAGATGGTAGCGACAGGTTTCTAGGTGAAGCTTTCTTT
D: .
size: .
J: TRBJ1-1
V: TRBV7-2

CDR3: CASSYFLGVSEETQYF
DNA: TGTGCCAGCAGCTATTTCCTCGGGGTATCGGAAGAGACCCAGTACTTC
D: .
size: few
J: TRBJ2-5
V: TRBV5-5

CDR3: CAISPQPLEQYF
DNA: TGTGCCATCTCCCCCCAACCCCTCGAGCAGTACTTC
D: .
size: .
J: TRBJ2-7
V: TRBV10-3

CDR3: CASSKNRGPYEQYF
DNA: TGCGCCAGCAGCAAGAACAGGGGTCCCTACGAGCAGTACTTC
D: TRBD1
size: once
J: TRBJ2-7
V: TRBV4-1

CDR3: CSARGGAGRTEAFF
DNA: TGCAGTGCTAGGGGGGGGGCAGGGAGGACTGAAGCTTTCTTT
D: .
size: few
J: TRBJ1-1
V: TRBV20-1

CDR3: CASSSTPGLGYEQYF
DNA: TGTGCCAGCAGCTCCACTCCGGGACTAGGCTACGAGCAGTACTTC
D: TRBD2
size: .
J: TRBJ2-7
V: TRBV7-2

CDR3: CASSQEPRTGYTF
DNA: TGCGCCAGCAGCCAAGAGCCGCGAACTGGCTACACCTTC
D: .
size: few
J: TRBJ1-2
V: TRBV4-3

CDR3: CSARLTSGAYEQYF
DNA: TGCAGTGCTAGATTGACTAGCGGGGCCTACGAGCAGTACTTC
D: TRBD2
size: .
J: TRBJ2-7
V: TRBV20-1

CDR3: CSVGPTSGELFF
DNA: TGCAGCGTTGGGCCGACCTCCGGGGAGCTGTTTTTT
D: .
size: .
J: TRBJ2-2
V: TRBV29-1

CDR3: CASSQGQVNTEAFF
DNA: TGTGCCAGCAGCCAAGGACAGGTGAACACTGAAGCTTTCTTT
D: TRBD1
size: .
J: TRBJ1-1
V: TRBV2

CDR3: CSVRGRREGPNIQCF
DNA: TGCAGCGTCCGAGGGCGGCGGGAGGGTCCAAACATTCAGTGCTTC
D: TRBD2
size: .
J: TRBJ2-4
V: TRBV29-1

CDR3: CASSTGGYYEQYF
DNA: TGTGCCAGCAGTACTGGGGGGTATTACGAGCAGTACTTC
D: .
size: few
J: TRBJ2-7
V: TRBV7-2

CDR3: CASSQGGGRRYQPQHF
DNA: TGCGCCAGCAGCCAAGGGGGAGGCAGGAGATATCAGCCCCAGCATTTT
D: .
size: few
J: TRBJ1-5
V: TRBV4-1

CDR3: CASRWGQHASGANVLTF
DNA: TGTGCCAGCAGGTGGGGCCAGCACGCCTCTGGGGCCAACGTCCTGACTTTC
D: .
size: .
J: TRBJ2-6
V: TRBV6-2/TRBV6-3

CDR3: CASSLGVFQPQHF
DNA: TGTGCCAGCAGTTTAGGTGTGTTTCAGCCCCAGCATTTT
D: .
size: few
J: TRBJ1-5
V: TRBV27